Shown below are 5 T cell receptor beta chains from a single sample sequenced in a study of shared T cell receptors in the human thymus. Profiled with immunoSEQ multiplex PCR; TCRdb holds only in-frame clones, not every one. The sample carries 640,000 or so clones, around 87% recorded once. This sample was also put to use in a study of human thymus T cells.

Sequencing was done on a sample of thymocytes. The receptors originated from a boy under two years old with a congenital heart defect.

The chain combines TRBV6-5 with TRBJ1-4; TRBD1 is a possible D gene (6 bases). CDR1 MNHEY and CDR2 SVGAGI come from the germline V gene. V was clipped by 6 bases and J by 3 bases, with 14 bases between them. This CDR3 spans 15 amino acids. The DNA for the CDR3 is TGTGCCAGCAGCCTGGCGACAGGTCCTAATGAAAAACTGTTTTTT. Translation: CASSLATGPNEKLFF.

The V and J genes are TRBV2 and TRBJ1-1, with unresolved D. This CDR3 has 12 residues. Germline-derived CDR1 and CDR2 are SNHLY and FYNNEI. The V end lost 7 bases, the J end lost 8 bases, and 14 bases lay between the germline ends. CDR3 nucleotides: TGTGCCAGCACCCTCATGAGGGAGGAAGCTTTCTTT. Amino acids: CASTLMREEAFF.

CDR3 loop: CASSLAGQYGYTF. DNA for the CDR3: TGCGCCAGCAGCTTGGCGGGACAGTATGGCTACACCTTC. The V call is TRBV5-1, the J call TRBJ1-2, with TRBD1 identical over 7 bases. The CDR3 length is 13 residues. V lost 0 bases and J lost 5; bases outside the gene matches: 1. Germline assignment: CDR1 SGHRS and CDR2 YFSETQ.

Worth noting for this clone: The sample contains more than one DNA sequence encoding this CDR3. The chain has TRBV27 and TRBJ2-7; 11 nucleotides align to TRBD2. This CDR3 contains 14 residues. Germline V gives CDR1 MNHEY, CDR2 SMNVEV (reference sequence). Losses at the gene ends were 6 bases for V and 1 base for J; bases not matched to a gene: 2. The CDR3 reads CASRTSGASYEQYF. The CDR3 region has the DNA TGTGCCAGCAGGACTAGCGGGGCTTCCTACGAGCAGTACTTC.

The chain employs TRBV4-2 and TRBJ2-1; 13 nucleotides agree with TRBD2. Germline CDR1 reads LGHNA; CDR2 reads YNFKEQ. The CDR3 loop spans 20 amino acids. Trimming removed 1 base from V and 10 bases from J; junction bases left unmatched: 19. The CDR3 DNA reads TGTGCCAGCAGCCAAGTTGGGAGGACTGTTGGACTAGCGGGAGTTCGAGAGCAGTTCTTC. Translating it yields CASSQVGRTVGLAGVREQFF.